This T cell receptor beta chain was profiled in a study of CD8 T cells in Susac syndrome. Study background: When blood was drawn, the patients with Susac syndrome were therapy-naive, on corticosteroids, or on intravenous immunoglobulin alone.

Germline loops: CDR1 SGDLS, CDR2 YYNGEE. The trim removed 3 bases at V and 1 base at J, leaving 2 bases unmatched. The CDR3 extends over 16 amino acids. CD8+ and CD4+ T cells circulating in blood were sequenced for TCR beta. Susac syndrome patients met recently defined diagnostic criteria for definite or probable disease. The RNA input was about 0.5 to 1 ug, and it was reverse transcribed with random hexamers. A multiplex approach, immunoSEQ multiplex PCR, amplified TCR beta CDR3 across 54 Vbeta and 13 Jbeta. TCRdb redid the calling of the immunoSEQ multiplex PCR reads with MiXCR, one entry per CDR3 protein. This table has around 79,000 distinct CDR3 sequences, approximately 93% appearing once.

V and J are TRBV9 and TRBJ2-2; 11 nucleotides align to TRBD2. Sequenced sample: CD8+ T cells from PBMCs. The receptor was derived from a human donor with Susac syndrome. CDR3 DNA sequence: TGTGCCAGCAGCGGAGGACTAGCGGGGAACACCGGGGAGCTGTTTTTT. Amino acids: CASSGGLAGNTGELFF.